The 12 T cell receptor beta chains below come from one sample, sequenced in a study of T cell responses to AZD1222 COVID-19 vaccine. Method: immunoSEQ multiplex PCR; TCRdb's copy keeps in-frame clones and lacks some. The table shows around 160,000 clones, with over 80% occurring only once. Specimen: peripheral blood, collected 28 days after the second AZD1222 dose. The receptors come from an adult who received the AZD1222 COVID-19 vaccine.

Details on this clone: Additional DNA sequences in this sample encode the identical CDR3. The chain has TRBV5-1 and TRBJ2-7; 12 bases are a match to TRBD1. The CDR3 extends over 15 amino acids. Per the germline V gene, CDR1 is SGHRS and CDR2 is YFSETQ. V dropped 3 bases and J dropped 3; count of bases not matched to a gene: 4. In DNA form, the CDR3 reads TGCGCCAGCAGCTCCGGGACAGGGGGCCTCTACGAGCAGTACTTC. Protein product: CASSSGTGGLYEQYF.

The V gene is TRBV5-6, the J gene TRBJ1-1; a possible D gene is TRBD1 (5 bases). CDR3 length: 15 amino acids. V was shortened by 3 bases and J by 0 bases, with 12 bases between the two germline ends. CDR1 SGHDT and CDR2 YYEEEE come from the germline V gene. CDR3 region: CASSSYRSMNTEAFF. The CDR3 DNA follows: TGTGCCAGCAGCTCCTACAGGTCCATGAACACTGAAGCTTTCTTT.

This chain links TRBV5-1 with TRBJ2-1; the D is unclear. This CDR3 has 14 amino acids. Deletions cut 1 base from V and 5 bases from J, with 10 bases between. From germline, CDR1 is SGHRS and CDR2 YFSETQ. The chain's CDR3 is CASSLLGRNNEQFF. The CDR3 region has the DNA TGCGCCAGCAGCTTGTTAGGCAGAAACAATGAGCAGTTCTTC. Filled out from reference TRBV5-1 and TRBJ2-1, the complete variable domain reads KAGVTQTPRYLIKTRGQQVTLSCSPISGHRSVSWYQQTPGQGLQFLFEYFSETQRNKGNFPGRFSGRQFSNSRSEMNVSTLELGDSALYLCASSLLGRNNEQFFGPGTRLTVL.

Comment on this clone: One end of the junction fails to match germline, which may point to a read error. The gene calls are TRBV5-4 and TRBJ2-3, with D possibly matching TRBD2 (5 bases). CDR1 and CDR2 (germline): SGHNT, YYREEE (reference sequence). This CDR3 has 16 amino acids. The CDR3 spells CASTLDRDPLPDTQYF. The CDR3 nucleotides read TGTGCCAGCACCTTGGACCGGGATCCACTCCCAGATACGCAGTATTTT.

The chain has TRBV2 and TRBJ2-5, with 10 positions matching TRBD2. Germline V CDR1 and CDR2: SNHLY, FYNNEI. The CDR3 loop spans 16 amino acids. Germline trimming cut 3 bases from V and 1 base from J; bases unmatched to any gene: 5. The CDR3, as DNA: TGTGCCAGCAGTGACTGGCTAGCGGGGGCCCAAGAGACCCAGTACTTC. Residues: CASSDWLAGAQETQYF. Complete variable domain (other parts from reference TRBV2 and TRBJ2-5): EPEVTQTPSHQVTQMGQEVILRCVPISNHLYFYWYRQILGQKVEFLVSFYNNEISEKSEIFDDQFSVERPDGSNFTLKIRSTKLEDSAMYFCASSDWLAGAQETQYFGPGTRLLVL.

V usage is TRBV6-5 and J usage is TRBJ1-1; 9 positions agree with TRBD1. Germline loops: CDR1 MNHEY, CDR2 SVGAGI. V shed 4 bases and J 5 bases; nucleotides not matched to a gene: 5. The CDR3 is 14 amino acids. The CDR3 loop reads CASSLTGGVTEAFF. As DNA, the CDR3 is TGTGCCAGCAGTTTGACAGGGGGAGTTACTGAAGCTTTCTTT.

The chain joins TRBV12-3 or TRBV12-4 to TRBJ2-5; D possibly corresponds to TRBD2 (5 bases). The CDR3 runs to 13 residues. The V gene lost 6 bases and the J gene lost 7 bases, with 15 bases spanning the gap. CDR3 amino acids: CASRPTSPRTQYF. Here the CDR3 DNA reads TGTGCCAGCAGACCAACTAGTCCAAGGACCCAGTACTTC.

The chain joins TRBV9 to TRBJ2-1; D uncertain. V lost 0 bases, J lost 5 bases, and 6 bases lay in between. CDR1 and CDR2 from the germline V gene are SGDLS and YYNGEE. CDR3 length equals 13 residues. The CDR3 sequence: CASSVGPDNEQFF. DNA for the CDR3: TGTGCCAGCAGCGTAGGACCAGACAATGAGCAGTTCTTC.

On this clone: Other DNA variants within this sample encode the same CDR3. The rearrangement uses TRBV3-1 (or the pseudogene TRBV3-2) and TRBJ2-7, with 12 positions matching TRBD2. V lost 1 base to trimming and J lost 7 bases; unmatched junction nucleotides: 5. The CDR3 covers 15 residues. In germline, CDR1 is LGHDT, CDR2 YNNKEL (reference sequence). CDR3 protein: CASSQGLAGVREQYF. The CDR3 nucleotides are TGTGCCAGCAGCCAAGGACTAGCGGGAGTAAGAGAGCAGTACTTC.

This clone was seen once. The V call is TRBV2, the J call TRBJ1-1; D is unclear. Germline lookup yields CDR1 SNHLY and CDR2 FYNNEI. The CDR3 is 14 amino acids. V lost 6 bases, J lost 4 bases, and 15 bases lay in between. The CDR3 nucleotides read TGTGCCAGCAGAGGTTGGGAGGGTGGCACTGAAGCTTTCTTT. Its protein is CASRGWEGGTEAFF.

The genes are TRBV11-2 and TRBJ1-5; D unresolved. The length of the CDR3 is 13 residues. V was clipped by 0 bases and J by 3 bases, with 3 bases between them. The germline gives CDR1 SGHAT, CDR2 FQNNGV. CDR3 protein: CASSLEHNQPQHF. The CDR3 DNA reads as TGTGCCAGCAGCTTAGAACACAATCAGCCCCAGCATTTT.

This clone was seen a single time. J is TRBJ2-7 and V is TRBV29-1; 9 bases line up with TRBD2. Germline lookup yields CDR1 SQVTM and CDR2 ANQGSEA. The CDR3 has 14 residues. V shed 6 bases and J 5 bases; nucleotides not matched to a gene: 11. The CDR3 DNA follows: TGCAGCGTGGGGCTAGCGGGATACGCGGACGAGCAGTACTTC. This encodes CSVGLAGYADEQYF.